A single sample is the source of the 15 T cell receptor beta chains below, sequenced in a study of T cells in Graves' hyperthyroidism and ophthalmopathy. Template material for amplifying TCR beta CDR3 regions consisted of RNA transcripts. TCR CDR3 underwent first-round RT-PCR with the HTBI primer set. Each CDR3 protein gets one entry after TCRdb re-called the multiplex PCR reads with MiXCR. The table includes 300,000 to 450,000 distinct CDR3 sequences, 14% detected once. Sequencing used blood. These receptors originate from a woman in her 30s with Graves' ophthalmopathy.

There are many counts of this clonotype. This chain joins TRBV3-1 and TRBJ2-1, with 11 bases that match TRBD2. Per the germline V gene, CDR1 is LGHDT and CDR2 is YNNKEL (reference sequence). Trimming cost V 4 bases and J 6 bases; bases outside gene matches: 5. This CDR3 contains 15 residues. This CDR3 reads CASSPGTSGLNEQFF. The CDR3 nucleotides are TGTGCCAGCAGCCCCGGGACTAGCGGACTCAATGAGCAGTTCTTC.

This clonotype was seen a few times. This chain joins TRBV11-1 and TRBJ2-3, with no clear D. Trimming removed 0 bases from V and 0 bases from J, with 10 bases in between. The CDR3 has 16 amino acids. The germline V gene encodes CDR1 SGHAT and CDR2 FQDESV (reference sequence). The CDR3 sequence is CASSLAYAASTDTQYF. The CDR3 DNA follows: TGTGCCAGCAGCTTAGCGTACGCGGCTAGCACAGATACGCAGTATTTT.

In the case of this clonotype: A much larger clone differs from this one at a single base, so this may be a read error. This sequence joins TRBV9 and TRBJ2-7, with 7 bases lining up with TRBD2. The J call may not be correct, given that the DNA end is closer to TRBJ2-1. Germline V gene lookup returns CDR1 SGDLS and CDR2 YYNGEE. The length of the CDR3 is 15 residues. For the CDR3, the DNA is TGTGCCAGCAGCCCCGGAGCGGGATTCTCCTACGAGCAGTTCTTC. Translated, it gives CASSPGAGFSYEQFF.

Ten or more counts support this clonotype. The chain is built from TRBV6-1 and TRBJ2-7; D is ambiguous. The ends were cut back, 5 bases at V and 3 bases at J, with 8 bases in the middle. The CDR3 runs to 12 residues. Germline V lookup: CDR1 MNHNS, CDR2 SASEGT. The CDR3 DNA is TGTGCCAGCAGTTCCCAGTTCTACGAGCAGTACTTC. Translation: CASSSQFYEQYF.

This clonotype was detected ten times or more. The chain employs TRBV6-1 and TRBJ2-5; possibly TRBD1 or TRBD2 for D (7 bases each). The V end lost 3 bases, the J end lost 5 bases, and 19 bases lay between the germline ends. From germline, CDR1 is MNHNS and CDR2 SASEGT. This CDR3 spans 16 amino acids. In nucleotides, the CDR3 is TGTGCCAGCAGTGATTCAGGGGGGGTGGGTCAGGAGACCCAGTACTTC. It codes for CASSDSGGVGQETQYF.

This clonotype came up many times. V usage is TRBV4-1 and J usage is TRBJ2-4, with TRBD2 matching 11 bases. Per germline, CDR1 MGHRA and CDR2 YSYEKL. The CDR3 covers 16 residues. J lost 7 bases, V lost 3 bases, and 8 bases had no gene match. The CDR3 nucleotides are TGCGCCAGCAGCCACCCTTTTAGCGGGGGGGCGAACATTCAGTACTTC. Protein: CASSHPFSGGANIQYF.

This chain joins TRBV6-2 or TRBV6-3 and TRBJ2-2; TRBD2 might be the D (5 bases). The CDR3 is 15 amino acids. The V gene's germline CDR1 is MNHEY and CDR2 SVGEGT. V gave up 0 bases and J gave up 7 bases, with 12 bases separating them. DNA for the CDR3: TGTGCCAGCAGTTACTCGGCGACTATCTTCGGGGAGCTGTTTTTT. Translation gives CASSYSATIFGELFF.

This clonotype was detected only a few times. This chain links TRBV9 with TRBJ2-1; tentatively, D is TRBD1 (5 bases). Trimming removed 0 bases from V and 3 bases from J, with 19 bases in between. CDR1 is SGDLS and CDR2 is YYNGEE in the germline V gene. The length of the CDR3 is 18 residues. The CDR3 region is CASSVAPGGAQGYNEQFF. The CDR3, as DNA: TGTGCCAGCAGCGTAGCTCCCGGTGGGGCCCAAGGCTACAATGAGCAGTTCTTC. Full variable domain (remainder filled in from reference TRBV9 and TRBJ2-1): DSGVTQTPKHLITATGQRVTLRCSPRSGDLSVYWYQQSLDQGLQFLIQYYNGEERAKGNILERFSAQQFPDLHSELNLSSLELGDSALYFCASSVAPGGAQGYNEQFFGPGTRLTVL.

Ten or more counts support this clonotype. The V call is TRBV28, the J call TRBJ1-6, with 7 bases that match TRBD1. Losses at the gene ends were 4 bases for V and 9 bases for J; bases not matched to a gene: 9. The CDR3 runs to 15 residues. Germline V CDR1 and CDR2: MDHEN, SYDVKM. The CDR3 spells CASSSPGQMSSPLHF. The CDR3 bases are TGTGCCAGCAGTTCTCCGGGACAGATGAGTTCACCCCTCCACTTT.

Concerning this clonotype: This could be a read error, since a much larger clone is one nucleotide away. This chain links TRBV28 with TRBJ1-3; no clear D gene. CDR1 and CDR2 from the germline V gene are MDHEN and SYDVKM. This CDR3 has 14 amino acids. The CDR3 is CASSPDTSGNAIYF. In DNA form, the CDR3 reads TGTGCCAGCAGTCCCGACACCTCTGGAAACGCCATATATTTT.

A few counts support this clonotype. Being one base from a much bigger clone, this may be a read error. The genes are TRBV20-1 and TRBJ2-5; 10 nucleotides align to TRBD1. This CDR3 comprises 14 residues. Germline assignment: CDR1 DFQATT and CDR2 SNEGSKA (reference sequence). The CDR3 spells CSAREGTGEETQCF. The DNA of the CDR3 is TGCAGTGCTAGAGAAGGGACAGGGGAAGAGACCCAGTGCTTC.

This clonotype was counted at least ten times. V usage is TRBV6-2 or TRBV6-3 and J usage is TRBJ2-3; 10 nucleotides align to TRBD2. Trimming cost V 6 bases and J 6 bases; bases outside gene matches: 9. CDR3 length: 15 residues. In germline, CDR1 is MNHEY, CDR2 SVGEGT. In nucleotides, the CDR3 is TGTGCCAGCAGCCCTAGCGGGGGCGCGGGGGATACGCAGTATTTT. Encoded protein: CASSPSGGAGDTQYF.

This clonotype was counted only a few times. The J gene is TRBJ1-1, the V gene TRBV5-1, with 7 bases lining up with TRBD1. V dropped 4 bases and J dropped 2; count of bases not matched to a gene: 8. Germline V CDR1 and CDR2: SGHRS, YFSETQ. The CDR3 is made up of 15 amino acids. The DNA of the CDR3 is TGCGCCAGCAGCGCCGGGGACAGCTTAAACACTGAAGCTTTCTTT. It specifies CASSAGDSLNTEAFF.

This clonotype was seen only once. The chain joins TRBV19 to TRBJ1-1, with no clear D. CDR3 length equals 13 residues. CDR1 is LNHDA and CDR2 is SQIVND in the germline V gene (reference sequence). Between the trimmed V and J ends, which lost 7 bases and 11 bases, there was a span of 20 bases. CDR3 amino acids: CASIGFQGYEAFF. The CDR3 nucleotides are TGTGCCAGTATTGGCTTTCAAGGCTATGAGGCTTTCTTT.

This clonotype came up many times. The genes are TRBV11-2 and TRBJ1-1, with D possibly TRBD1 on 5 matching bases. V lost 4 bases to trimming and J lost 5 bases, with 17 bases between them. Germline V lookup: CDR1 SGHAT, CDR2 FQNNGV. The CDR3 consists of 15 residues. CDR3 residues: CASSSPRSRGTEAFF. Written as DNA, the CDR3 is TGTGCCAGCAGCTCACCCAGGAGTAGGGGAACTGAAGCTTTCTTT.